This TCR beta chain emerged from a study of human T cells and chemical hapten exposure. Study-wide points: High-frequency TCRs, those above 1 in 1000, stayed the same after DPC sensitization.

Regarding this clonotype: The antigen remains unidentified.

Separate cDNA molecules received unique molecular identifiers, which the library attached to them. TCRdb re-derived calls from the RACE reads in MiXCR, one entry per CDR3 protein. Among under 100,000 distinct CDR3 sequences listed, over 10% were seen once. CDR1 and CDR2 from the germline V gene are SGHDN and FVKESK. Trimming took off 1 base at V and 2 bases at J, with 9 bases between the two ends. The CDR3 loop spans 15 amino acids. Indicated time point: patch test 2, 6 weeks after DPC sensitization. Treatment in this sample: therapeutic diphenylcyclopropenone sensitization with weekly scalp DPC. The chain recombines TRBV14 with TRBJ1-5; D perhaps matches TRBD1 (5 bases). This TCR was recovered from a woman aged 40-49 years with alopecia areata. Some clones in this sample may be carry-over from other donors' samples. The specimen comprised whole blood, sampled in connection with sensitization to the hapten diphenylcyclopropenone (DPC). As DNA, the CDR3 is TGTGCCAGCAGCCAAGGGGGGTTCGGCAATCAGCCCCAGCATTTT. Its protein is CASSQGGFGNQPQHF. Based on the CDR3 plus reference TRBV14 and TRBJ1-5, the full variable domain is EAGVTQFPSHSVIEKGQTVTLRCDPISGHDNLYWYRRVMGKEIKFLLHFVKESKQDESGMPNNRFLAERTGGTYSTLKVQPAELEDSGVYFCASSQGGFGNQPQHFGDGTRLSIL.